These T cell receptor beta chains were read from a single sample in a study of CD8+ T cells in alopecia areata. The table came from immunoSEQ multiplex PCR; TCRdb's copy has only in-frame clones and leaves some out. The sample lists about 210,000 clones; roughly 44% were seen once. The sample here was CD4+ T cells sorted from blood, taken at approximately week 36, from a patient treated with tofacitinib. The receptors were sampled from a human donor with alopecia areata. CDR3s include the opening cysteine and the closing phenylalanine or tryptophan. D genes are given only for firm matches. Clone size, where shown, is once, few, many, or a class for clones that have expanded.

CASSQLRGSYNEQFF	TGCGCCAGCAGCCAACTACGTGGCTCCTACAATGAGCAGTTCTTC	once	TRBJ2-1	TRBV5-1	-
CSETGAGTQYF	TGCAGCGAGACAGGGGCCGGGACGCAGTATTTT	few	TRBJ2-3	TRBV29-1	TRBD1
CASSQDLAGEQYF	TGTGCCAGCAGCCAAGATCTCGCGGGCGAGCAGTACTTC	-	TRBJ2-7	TRBV14	-
CASSLGWTDTQYF	TGTGCCAGCAGCTTAGGCTGGACAGATACGCAGTATTTT	-	TRBJ2-3	TRBV11-2	-
CASSIGLAPTDTQYF	TGTGCCAGTAGTATAGGGCTAGCTCCCACAGATACGCAGTATTTT	few	TRBJ2-3	TRBV19	-
CASSPPTSDTQYF	TGTGCCAGCTCACCACCGACCTCAGATACGCAGTATTTT	-	TRBJ2-3	TRBV18	-
CASSRKTAQINYGYTF	TGTGCCAGCAGCCGGAAGACGGCACAGATCAACTATGGCTACACCTTC	-	TRBJ1-2	TRBV4-2	-
CASSVLDSLIYEQYF	TGTGCCAGCAGCGTTCTGGACAGTTTAATCTACGAGCAGTACTTC	once	TRBJ2-7	TRBV9	-
CASSQHGLRDTGELLF	TGCGCCAGCAGCCAACATGGGCTCAGGGACACCGGGGAGCTGCTTTTT	-	TRBJ2-2	TRBV4-1	-
CASSLVTNIVTEAFF	TGTGCCAGCAGCTTAGTTACAAACATTGTAACTGAAGCTTTCTTT	-	TRBJ1-1	TRBV11-2	-
CASSATGGWNYGYTF	TGTGCCAGCAGCGCTACAGGGGGCTGGAACTATGGCTACACCTTC	once	TRBJ1-2	TRBV11-2	TRBD1